This TCR beta chain was sequenced during a study of blood T cell repertoires in COVID-19. Germline V CDR1 and CDR2: SGHDT, YYEEEE. Germline trimming cut 0 bases from V and 2 bases from J; bases unmatched to any gene: 4. The CDR3 spans 17 residues. Measured with immunoSEQ multiplex PCR; TCRdb has only the in-frame clones, and not every one. This sample has approximately 250,000 clones, with about 91% found just once. The chain couples TRBV5-6 to TRBJ2-3; 12 bases fit TRBD2. Specimen: PBMCs or T cells enriched from blood (not recorded which). This clonotype was obtained from a woman aged 40 to 50 with acute COVID-19. The CDR3 coding sequence is TGTGCCAGCAGCTTGGTTGGACTAGCGGGACCCACAGATACGCAGTATTTT. Protein sequence: CASSLVGLAGPTDTQYF. Combining the CDR3 with reference TRBV5-6 and TRBJ2-3 gives the whole variable domain DAGVTQSPTHLIKTRGQQVTLRCSPKSGHDTVSWYQQALGQGPQFIFQYYEEEERQRGNFPDRFSGHQFPNYSSELNVNALLLGDSALYLCASSLVGLAGPTDTQYFGPGTRLTVL.